This T cell receptor (beta chain) was obtained from a study of T cells in Graves' hyperthyroidism and ophthalmopathy. Study-wide results and limits: Classification by a 13 V-J model distinguished ophthalmopathy from stable hyperthyroidism. Among clonotypes expanded in thyroid above 0.001, most were also found in blood.

Regions amplified from RNA transcripts were the TCR beta CDR3 regions. HTBI primers were employed in a first-round RT-PCR of the TCR CDR3. MiXCR was run by TCRdb on the multiplex PCR reads, yielding one entry per CDR3 protein. In the table there are over 700,000 distinct CDR3 sequences, 35% to 40% of which are singletons. Orbital computed tomography and thyroid ultrasound, together with serum TRAb and thyroxine and clinical symptoms, were used for diagnoses. Worth noting for this clonotype: Its specificity is unknown. Its ends do not fully match the called genes, so a read error is possible.

The source of this sequence is a man younger than 35 with Graves' hyperthyroidism. The sequenced material came from blood.

The CDR3 is CSARDDGGGKNTGELFF. The DNA of the CDR3 is TGCAGTGCTAGAGATGATGGCGGGGGTAAGAACACAGGGGAGCTGTTTTTT. V and J are TRBV20-1 and TRBJ2-2, with 7 nucleotides matching TRBD2. The CDR3 covers 17 residues. CDR1 is DFQATT and CDR2 is SNEGSKA in the germline V gene (reference sequence).